Below, one TCR beta chain is given with its context. This sample was taken from a study of blood T cell repertoires in COVID-19. About the study: The origin of the acute and convalescent COVID-19 samples was the United States, Italy and Spain.

Seattle patients were enrolled while actively infected and followed longitudinally. This CDR3 comprises 11 residues. The ends were cut back, 7 bases at V and 5 bases at J, with 9 bases in the middle. The germline gives CDR1 SQVTM, CDR2 ANQGSEA. Sequencing was performed with immunoSEQ multiplex PCR; in TCRdb, only in-frame clones are kept and a portion is missing. The repertoire has about 200,000 clones, roughly four fifths of them found once; the top ten carry over 7%. The J gene is TRBJ2-1, the V gene TRBV29-1; TRBD1 is a possible D gene (5 bases). Sequencing used peripheral blood. The source is an elderly woman with COVID-19, enrolled during active disease. DNA of the CDR3: TGCAGCGGGATAGGGGACAATGAGCAGTTCTTC. Amino acids: CSGIGDNEQFF.